The TCR beta chain under discussion was sequenced for a study of control samples from healthy donors and cancer patients. CDR1 is SGHAT and CDR2 is FQNNGV in the germline V gene. The V gene lost 8 bases and the J gene lost 0 bases, with 7 bases spanning the gap. The CDR3 runs 13 residues. Assay: immunoSEQ multiplex PCR; the TCRdb copy retains only in-frame clones and omits some. Here the sample spans about 120,000 clones, over 90% being singletons. The chain is built from TRBV11-2 and TRBJ2-2; no clear D. The receptor was isolated from a man aged 25-40 years in good health. Sequencing input: blood. In DNA, the CDR3 is TGTGCCAGCGGTAAATCGAACACCGGGGAGCTGTTTTTT. Protein sequence: CASGKSNTGELFF.